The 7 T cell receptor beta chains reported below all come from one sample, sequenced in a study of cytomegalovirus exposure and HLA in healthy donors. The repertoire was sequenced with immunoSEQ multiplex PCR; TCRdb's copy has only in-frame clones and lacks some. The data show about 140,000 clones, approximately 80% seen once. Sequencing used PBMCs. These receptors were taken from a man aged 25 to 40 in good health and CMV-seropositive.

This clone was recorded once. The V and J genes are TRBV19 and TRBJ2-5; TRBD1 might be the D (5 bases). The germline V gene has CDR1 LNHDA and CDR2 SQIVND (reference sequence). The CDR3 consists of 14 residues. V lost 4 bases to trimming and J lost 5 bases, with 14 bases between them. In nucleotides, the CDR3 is TGTGCCAGTAGTACCTCCAGACAGCTGGAGACCCAGTACTTC. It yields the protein CASSTSRQLETQYF.

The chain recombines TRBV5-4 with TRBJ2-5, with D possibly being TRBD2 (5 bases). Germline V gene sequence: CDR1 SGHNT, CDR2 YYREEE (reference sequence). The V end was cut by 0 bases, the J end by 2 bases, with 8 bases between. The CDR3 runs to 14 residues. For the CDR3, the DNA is TGTGCCAGCAGCTTGGCCGGGATACAAGAGACCCAGTACTTC. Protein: CASSLAGIQETQYF.

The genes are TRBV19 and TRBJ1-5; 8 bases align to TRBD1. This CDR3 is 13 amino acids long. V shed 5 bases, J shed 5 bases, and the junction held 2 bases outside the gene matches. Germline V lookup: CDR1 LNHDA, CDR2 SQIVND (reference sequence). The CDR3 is CASSPGGDQPQHF. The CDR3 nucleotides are TGTGCCAGTAGTCCAGGGGGCGATCAGCCCCAGCATTTT. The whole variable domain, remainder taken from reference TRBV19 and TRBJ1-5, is DGGITQSPKYLFRKEGQNVTLSCEQNLNHDAMYWYRQDPGQGLRLIYYSQIVNDFQKGDIAEGYSVSREKKESFPLTVTSAQKNPTAFYLCASSPGGDQPQHFGDGTRLSIL.

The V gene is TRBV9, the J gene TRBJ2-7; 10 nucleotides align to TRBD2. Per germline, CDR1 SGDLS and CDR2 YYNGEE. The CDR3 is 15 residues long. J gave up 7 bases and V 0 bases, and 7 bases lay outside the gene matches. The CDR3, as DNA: TGTGCCAGCAGCGTAGAAGGGCTAGCGGGAGAGGAGCAGTACTTC. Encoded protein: CASSVEGLAGEEQYF.

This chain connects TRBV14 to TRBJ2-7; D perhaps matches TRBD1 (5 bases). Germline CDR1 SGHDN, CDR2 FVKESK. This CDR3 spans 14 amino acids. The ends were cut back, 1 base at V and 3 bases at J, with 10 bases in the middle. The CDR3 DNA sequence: TGTGCCAGCAGCCAAGCTTTAGGGGTCTACGAGCAGTACTTC. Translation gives CASSQALGVYEQYF.

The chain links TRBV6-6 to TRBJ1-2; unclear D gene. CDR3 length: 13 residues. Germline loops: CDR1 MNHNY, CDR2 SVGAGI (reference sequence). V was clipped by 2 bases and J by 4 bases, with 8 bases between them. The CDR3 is CASSYAGGYGYTF. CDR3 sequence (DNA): TGTGCCAGCAGTTACGCGGGAGGCTATGGCTACACCTTC.

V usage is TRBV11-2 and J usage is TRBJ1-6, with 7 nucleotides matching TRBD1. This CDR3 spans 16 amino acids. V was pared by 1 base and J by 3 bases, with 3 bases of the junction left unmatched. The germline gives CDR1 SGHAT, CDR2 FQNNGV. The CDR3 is CASSLGQGNYNSPLHF. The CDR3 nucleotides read TGTGCCAGCAGCTTAGGACAGGGAAACTATAATTCACCCCTCCACTTT.